This TCR beta chain was recovered during a study of blood T cells in healthy people across ages. Primed by a sample-barcoded 5' primer and a J-beta primer mix, a second PCR proceeded for about 6 to 12 cycles. CDR3-containing paired-end reads numbering at least 2.5 million came from each sample. From the 5' RACE reads, TCRdb called clonotypes with MiXCR, one entry per CDR3 protein. The sample includes 650,000 to 800,000 distinct CDR3 sequences, 40% to 50% of them seen just once. CDR3 size: 16 residues. Germline V gene sequence: CDR1 SGHRS, CDR2 YFSETQ. Deletions cut 4 bases from V and 4 bases from J, with 20 bases between.

The receptor comes from a man in his 60s in good health. The rearrangement uses TRBV5-1 and TRBJ2-5, with a weak D call TRBD1 (6 bases). Sequencing was performed on blood. Written as DNA, the CDR3 is TGCGCCAGCAGCGCCATAGTCTCGCAGGGGAGAGAGACCCAGTACTTC. Amino acids: CASSAIVSQGRETQYF. The complete variable domain, with remaining parts taken from reference TRBV5-1 and TRBJ2-5, reads KAGVTQTPRYLIKTRGQQVTLSCSPISGHRSVSWYQQTPGQGLQFLFEYFSETQRNKGNFPGRFSGRQFSNSRSEMNVSTLELGDSALYLCASSAIVSQGRETQYFGPGTRLLVL.